One sample yielded the 10 T cell receptor beta chains listed below, sequenced in a study of cytomegalovirus exposure and HLA in healthy donors. Researchers ran the PCR with 60 Vbeta and 13 Jbeta primers. Method: immunoSEQ multiplex PCR; TCRdb's copy keeps in-frame clones and lacks some. Here the sample spans under 150,000 clones, 75% to 80% being singletons. Specimen: PBMCs. Receptor source: a middle-aged man in good health and CMV-seropositive.

The V gene is TRBV6-1, the J gene TRBJ1-4; 8 bases match TRBD1. Germline CDR1 reads MNHNS; CDR2 reads SASEGT. V lost 1 base to trimming and J lost 0 bases; unmatched junction nucleotides: 16. This CDR3 is 21 amino acids long. CDR3 residues: CASSEEWTGTGLGATNEKLFF. For the CDR3, the DNA is TGTGCCAGCAGTGAAGAGTGGACCGGGACAGGCCTGGGGGCAACTAATGAAAAACTGTTTTTT.

The rearrangement uses TRBV5-5 and TRBJ1-2; 11 bases fit TRBD1. Germline CDR1 and CDR2: SGHKS and YYEKEE (reference sequence). This CDR3 is built from 17 residues. V lost 0 bases and J lost 4; bases outside the gene matches: 8. The chain's CDR3 is CASSLAMGGQGVYGYTF. The CDR3 nucleotides read TGTGCCAGCAGCTTGGCCATGGGGGGACAGGGGGTCTATGGCTACACCTTC. The complete variable domain, with remaining parts taken from reference TRBV5-5 and TRBJ1-2, reads DAGVTQSPTHLIKTRGQQVTLRCSPISGHKSVSWYQQVLGQGPQFIFQYYEKEERGRGNFPDRFSARQFPNYSSELNVNALLLGDSALYLCASSLAMGGQGVYGYTFGSGTRLTVV.

The gene calls are TRBV6-6 and TRBJ1-2; D unclear. V was cut by 0 bases and J by 7 bases, with 6 bases left in between. This CDR3 has 12 residues. Germline CDR1 MNHNY, CDR2 SVGAGI (reference sequence). CDR3 in amino acids: CASSYSRAGYTF. CDR3 sequence (DNA): TGTGCCAGCAGTTACTCGAGGGCTGGCTACACCTTC.

The table lists this clone with a few counts. The genes are TRBV25-1 and TRBJ2-1, with 7 bases matching TRBD2. The CDR3 is 17 residues long. The V segment lost 3 bases and the J segment 1 base; nucleotides outside the gene matches: 9. CDR1 is MGHDK and CDR2 is SYGVNS in the germline V gene. This chain's CDR3 is CASSDQKGTISYNEQFF. CDR3 DNA: TGTGCCAGCAGTGACCAAAAAGGGACTATATCCTACAATGAGCAGTTCTTC.

With regard to this clone: The identical CDR3 is also encoded by other nucleotide sequences in the sample. The CDR3 reads CSVERQNTEAFF. DNA of the CDR3: TGCAGCGTTGAGAGGCAGAACACTGAAGCTTTCTTT. The chain uses TRBV29-1 and TRBJ1-1, with no clear D. V lost 3 bases to trimming and J lost 1 base, with 6 bases between them. The CDR3 length is 12 residues. Germline CDR1 is SQVTM and CDR2 is ANQGSEA.

As for this clone: At one boundary the junction diverges from the germline segment, which might be a read error. The rearrangement links TRBV7-9 to TRBJ1-1; 10 bases match TRBD1. CDR3 length: 15 residues. Germline values: CDR1 SEHNR, CDR2 FQNEAQ (reference sequence). The CDR3 loop reads CSSSSYRDRGAEAFF. CDR3 nucleotide sequence: TGTTCCAGCAGCTCGTACCGGGACAGGGGTGCTGAAGCTTTCTTT.

The chain carries TRBV6-1 and TRBJ2-7; 10 bases map to TRBD2. CDR1 is MNHNS and CDR2 is SASEGT in the germline V gene. The CDR3 has 15 amino acids. The trim removed 1 base at V and 2 bases at J, leaving 2 bases unmatched. The CDR3 is CASSEETSGAYEQYF. The CDR3 DNA sequence: TGTGCCAGCAGTGAAGAAACTAGCGGGGCCTACGAGCAGTACTTC.

This sequence joins TRBV5-6 and TRBJ2-1, with TRBD2 identical over 10 bases. The V segment lost 0 bases and the J segment 4 bases; nucleotides outside the gene matches: 10. The CDR3 totals 18 residues. Germline CDR1 SGHDT, CDR2 YYEEEE. CDR3 amino acids: CASSLATRASGSYNEQFF. The CDR3 region has the DNA TGTGCCAGCAGCTTGGCCACGAGGGCTAGCGGGAGTTACAATGAGCAGTTCTTC.

This chain uses TRBV5-1 with TRBJ2-7; 10 bases are shared with TRBD2. CDR3 length: 18 residues. The V segment lost 5 bases and the J segment 3 bases; nucleotides outside the gene matches: 17. Germline loops: CDR1 SGHRS, CDR2 YFSETQ. The CDR3: CASSSGRTMALRVYEQYF. Written as DNA, the CDR3 is TGCGCCAGCAGTAGCGGGAGGACTATGGCTCTTAGGGTCTACGAGCAGTACTTC. The full variable domain, rest sourced from reference TRBV5-1 and TRBJ2-7, is KAGVTQTPRYLIKTRGQQVTLSCSPISGHRSVSWYQQTPGQGLQFLFEYFSETQRNKGNFPGRFSGRQFSNSRSEMNVSTLELGDSALYLCASSSGRTMALRVYEQYFGPGTRLTVT.

The chain combines TRBV7-3 with TRBJ2-1; 8 bases line up with TRBD2. Germline values: CDR1 SGHTA, CDR2 FQGTGA. CDR3 length: 14 amino acids. The V and J ends lost 4 bases and 9 bases, in that order; junction bases with no gene match: 8. The CDR3 protein is CASSSGLVTSEQFF. Here the CDR3 DNA reads TGTGCCAGCAGCTCGGGACTAGTCACGTCTGAGCAGTTCTTC.